Detailed here is one T cell receptor beta chain. Its antigen is unknown. These data are taken from a study of human T cells and chemical hapten exposure. Background on the study: Small pooled library volume differences mainly caused per-sample TCR yield variation. Study-level results: High-frequency TCRs, those above 1 in 1000, stayed the same after DPC sensitization.

Unfractionated whole blood yielded total RNA. Unmatched junction bases numbered 8, after V lost 5 bases and J lost 3 bases. From germline, CDR1 is MNHNY and CDR2 SVGAGI (reference sequence). CDR3 size: 17 residues. The library gave individual cDNA molecules unique molecular identifiers. TCRdb independently ran MiXCR on the reads; one entry per CDR3 protein. The table has 100,000 to 150,000 distinct CDR3 sequences, around 9% seen once. The chain recombines TRBV6-6 with TRBJ2-2; 11 bases are shared with TRBD1. This receptor was obtained from a human donor in good health. Some clones in this sample may be carry-over from other donors' samples. The sample was whole blood. DNA for the CDR3: TGTGCCAGCAGTCCCCATCCGGGACAGGGGGACACCGGGGAGCTGTTTTTT. Translated: CASSPHPGQGDTGELFF.